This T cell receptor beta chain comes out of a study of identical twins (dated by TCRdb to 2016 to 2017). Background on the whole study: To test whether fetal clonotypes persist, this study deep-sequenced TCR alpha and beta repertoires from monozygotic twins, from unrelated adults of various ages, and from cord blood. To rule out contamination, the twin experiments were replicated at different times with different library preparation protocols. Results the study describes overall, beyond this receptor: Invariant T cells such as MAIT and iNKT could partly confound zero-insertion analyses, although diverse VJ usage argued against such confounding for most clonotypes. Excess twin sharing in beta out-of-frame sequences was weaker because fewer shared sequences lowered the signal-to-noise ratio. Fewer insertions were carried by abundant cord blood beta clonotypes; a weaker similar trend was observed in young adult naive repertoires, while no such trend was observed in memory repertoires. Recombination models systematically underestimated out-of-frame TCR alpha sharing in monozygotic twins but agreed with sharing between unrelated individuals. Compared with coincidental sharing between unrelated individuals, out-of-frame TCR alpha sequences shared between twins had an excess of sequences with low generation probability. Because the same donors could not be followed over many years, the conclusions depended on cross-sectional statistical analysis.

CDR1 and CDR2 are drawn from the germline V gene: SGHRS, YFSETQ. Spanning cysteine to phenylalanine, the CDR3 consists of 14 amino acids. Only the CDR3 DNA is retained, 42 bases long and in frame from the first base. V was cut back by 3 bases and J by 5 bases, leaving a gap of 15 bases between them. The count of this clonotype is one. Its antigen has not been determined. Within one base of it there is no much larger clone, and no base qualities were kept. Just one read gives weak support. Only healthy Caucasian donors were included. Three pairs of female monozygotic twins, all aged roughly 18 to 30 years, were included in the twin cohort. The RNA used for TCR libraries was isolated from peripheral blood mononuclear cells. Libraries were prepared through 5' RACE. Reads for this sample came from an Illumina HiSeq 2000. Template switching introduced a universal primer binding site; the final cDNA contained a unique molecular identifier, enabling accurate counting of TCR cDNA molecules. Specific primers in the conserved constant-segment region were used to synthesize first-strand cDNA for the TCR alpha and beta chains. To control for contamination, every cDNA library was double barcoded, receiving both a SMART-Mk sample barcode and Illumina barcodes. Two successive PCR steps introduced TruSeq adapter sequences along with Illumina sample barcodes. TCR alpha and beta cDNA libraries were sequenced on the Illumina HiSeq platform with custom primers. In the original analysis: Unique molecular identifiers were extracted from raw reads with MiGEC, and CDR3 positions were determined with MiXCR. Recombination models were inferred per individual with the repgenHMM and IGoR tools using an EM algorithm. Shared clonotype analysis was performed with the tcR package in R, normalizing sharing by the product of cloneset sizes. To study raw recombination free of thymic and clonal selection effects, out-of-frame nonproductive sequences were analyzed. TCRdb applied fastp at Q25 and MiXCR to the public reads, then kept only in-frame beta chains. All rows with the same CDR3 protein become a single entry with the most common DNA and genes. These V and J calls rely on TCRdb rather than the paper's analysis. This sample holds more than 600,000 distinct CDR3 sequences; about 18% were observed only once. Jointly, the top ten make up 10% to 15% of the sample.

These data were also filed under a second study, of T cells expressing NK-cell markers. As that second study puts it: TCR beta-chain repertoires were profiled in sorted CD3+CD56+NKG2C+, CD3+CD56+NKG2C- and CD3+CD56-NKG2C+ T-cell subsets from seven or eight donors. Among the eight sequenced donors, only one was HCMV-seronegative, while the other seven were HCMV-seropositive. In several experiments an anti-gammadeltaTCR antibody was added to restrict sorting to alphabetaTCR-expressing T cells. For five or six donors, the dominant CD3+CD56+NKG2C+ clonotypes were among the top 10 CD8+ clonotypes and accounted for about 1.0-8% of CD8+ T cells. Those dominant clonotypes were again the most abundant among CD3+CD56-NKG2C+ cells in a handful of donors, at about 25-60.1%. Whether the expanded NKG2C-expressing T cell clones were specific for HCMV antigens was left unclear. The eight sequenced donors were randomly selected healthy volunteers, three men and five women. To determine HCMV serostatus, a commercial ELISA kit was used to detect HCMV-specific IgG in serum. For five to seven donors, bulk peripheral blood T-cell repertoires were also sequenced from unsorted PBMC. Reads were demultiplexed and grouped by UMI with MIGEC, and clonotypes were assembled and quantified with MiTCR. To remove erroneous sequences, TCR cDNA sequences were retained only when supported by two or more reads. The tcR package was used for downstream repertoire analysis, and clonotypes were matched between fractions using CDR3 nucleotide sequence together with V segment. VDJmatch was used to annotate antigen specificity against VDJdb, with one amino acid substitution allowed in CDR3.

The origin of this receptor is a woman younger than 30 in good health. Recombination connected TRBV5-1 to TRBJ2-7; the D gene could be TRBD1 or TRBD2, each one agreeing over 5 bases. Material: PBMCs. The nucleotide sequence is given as TGCGCCAGCAGCTCCGGTCGGGACGAAAACGAGCAGTACTTC. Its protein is CASSSGRDENEQYF.